The source of this TCR beta chain is a study of glioma-infiltrating T cells (TCRdb year 2016). Context from the whole study: Glioma tissue, non-neoplastic brain tissue and matched peripheral blood mononuclear cells were used as sources from which TCR alpha- and beta-chain repertoires were sequenced. To measure divergence between tissue and blood T-cell populations, each tissue-infiltrating repertoire was compared with the peripheral blood repertoire of the same patient. Three low-grade glioma patients, fewer than 10 primary glioblastoma patients and three non-glioma patients contributing non-neoplastic brain tissue were included in the paired cohort.

TCR alpha and beta CDR3 regions were amplified with the iRepertoire nested amplicon-rescue multiplex PCR (arm-PCR) platform from RNA. The input for one-step reverse transcription and amplification was about 85-400 ng of tissue mRNA or PBMC total RNA. After bead purification, a secondary multiplex PCR added Illumina adapters, and libraries were gel-purified between 200 and 400 bp. Demultiplexing relied on internal 6-nucleotide barcodes carried by the libraries. Sequencing of the libraries was done on an Illumina MiSeq using 2x220 or 2x250 nucleotide paired-end reads. Per the original workflow: Paired reads were merged using FLASH 1.2.11 and were aligned to the GRCh37 human genome using BWA-MEM, after which TRA and TRB reads were extracted. For V and J assignment, an IMGT-derived reference of cassette sequences and CDR3 motifs that included pseudogenes was used. Three-frame translation of reads was performed, and productive CDR3s were defined as those with a C...FGXG motif and no stop codons. A clonotype was defined as a unique combination of a V-J cassette pair and a CDR3 amino acid sequence. Filtering of reads was based on Hamming distance, with the threshold set by the sequence error rate of each sample in mapped regions. TCRdb itself trimmed the public reads at Q25 with fastp, ran MiXCR and retained productive beta chains. Each CDR3 protein gets just one entry, which takes the most common genes and DNA from the rows behind it. These V and J calls are TCRdb output, not the study's own analysis. This sample holds about 200,000 distinct CDR3 sequences; 30% to 40% were observed only once. The ten largest clones add up to 20% to 25% of the sample.

With regard to this clonotype: The antigen this receptor binds is unknown. With a much larger clone just one base away, this may be a read error.

Relative to germline, V is 3 bases shorter and J is 6 bases shorter, with 12 bases between their ends. The CDR3 measures 13 amino acids from cysteine to phenylalanine. CDR3 DNA only is kept here, 39 bases in frame from base 1. CDR1 and CDR2, per the germline V gene, are SQVTM and ANQGSEA. General findings and caveats noted by the study authors: The group comparisons were based on small numbers of patients: three non-neoplastic, three low-grade glioma and eight glioblastoma patients. In non-neoplastic patients, VJ-independent divergence between tissue and blood fell below expectation, whereas in all gliomas, and especially in low-grade gliomas, the divergence rose above expectation. Very few CDR3 sequences were found to be shared between tissue and blood, and this scarcity was attributed to high CDR3 diversity and limited sampling.

The chain joins TRBV29-1 to TRBJ2-1, with a weak D call of TRBD2 (5 bases match). The sample comprised glioma tissue, nonneoplastic brain tissue, or PBMCs (not recorded which). The TCR was taken from a human donor with low-grade glioma or glioblastoma, undergoing nonglioma brain surgery, or in good health (not recorded which). Read as DNA, the sequence is TGCAGCGTTGACGGCGGGTTTTGCAATGAGCAGTTCTTC. This yields the protein CSVDGGFCNEQFF.